This T cell receptor (beta chain) was identified in a study of breast tumors, draining lymph nodes, adjacent tissues. Breast cancer patients provided tissue from their axillary draining lymph nodes. TCRdb re-called the multiplex PCR reads through MiXCR, storing one row per CDR3 protein. The sample holds 150,000 to 200,000 distinct CDR3 sequences, about 33% seen once. Trimming pared 4 bases from V and 1 base from J, leaving 10 bases between. CDR3 length equals 14 residues. This TCR was sampled from a female donor with breast cancer. Some clones in this sample may be carry-over from other donors' samples. The chain couples TRBV12-3 or TRBV12-4 to TRBJ1-1; D not certain. Sequenced: axillary lymph node tissue. In nucleotides, the CDR3 is TGTGCCAGCAGTTCACGTTCAGGGAACACTGAAGCTTTCTTT. This codes for CASSSRSGNTEAFF.